This T cell receptor beta chain originates from a study of blood T cell repertoires in COVID-19 (dated by TCRdb to 2018 to 2021). With regard to the full study: Samples covering the acute and convalescent phases of COVID-19 were provided by collaborators in the United States, Italy and Spain. The prospective study material was composed of cDNA or gDNA derived from T cells, B-cell-depleted T cells, or PBMCs. Subjects who had been exposed to COVID-19, were actively infected with it, or had recovered from it provided the deeply sampled blood TCRbeta repertoires that made up the dataset. A freely available public database, intended as a resource for researchers studying the immune response to SARS-CoV-2, is where the repertoires were released. Samples came from the ongoing ImmuneRACE study (first 160 participants) plus 1,254 subjects from 6 global collaborators. Sample metadata almost always included a de-identified subject ID, COVID-19 status, age in years and sex. Where HLA class I and class II types were available, the types were taken from metadata supplied by the sample provider, not from assay-based typing. The full study reports these points: The quantity of clinical and demographic metadata differed by source and by participant and was supplied without curation.

The immunoSEQ Assay, a bias-controlled multiplex PCR, was used to amplify TCRbeta CDR3 regions from genomic DNA. The study's processing was this. The number of nucleated cells in each sample was estimated from the amplification of reference gene primers within the assay. To quantify the absolute abundance of each unique TCRbeta CDR3 rearrangement, sequence reads were collapsed and filtered. For each sample, productive Simpson clonality was calculated by taking the square root of Simpson's diversity index across productive rearrangements. Sourced from immuneACCESS, this table was stored by TCRdb with only in-frame sequences that have V and J called. A share of the clones is absent; for the studies checked, an unresolved V gene accounts for under half, and the remainder has no known explanation. V, J and clone size derive from that table, while D and trimming were established from the DNA sequence. The sample yields about 250,000 clones; approximately 85% were counted once. The ten largest clones add up to 0.85% to 1% of the sample.

CDR1 and CDR2 are read off the germline V gene as SGHTA and FQGTGA. The CDR3 holds 14 amino acids from the cysteine to the phenylalanine. Left in the record is the CDR3 DNA by itself, 42 bases read in frame from the first base. Trimming removed 3 bases from V and 2 bases from J; the gene matches leave 2 bases unexplained. Regarding this clone: Its antigen is still unknown. It has no much larger one-base neighbor in the sample; base qualities were not kept.

One collaborating source in Seattle enrolled patients during active infection and followed them longitudinally through the course of disease. Each collaborating institution followed its own protocols to collect whole blood in K2EDTA tubes. For TCRbeta analysis, collaborators shipped samples in one of three forms: frozen whole blood, isolated PBMCs, or DNA extracted from either of those sample types. In this chain, TRBV7-3 is recombined with TRBJ2-3, and TRBD2 matches 7 of the central bases. The sequenced sample consisted of peripheral blood. This TCR came from a human donor with COVID-19, enrolled during active disease. The donor label of this sample is uncertain. The nucleotides read TGTGCCAGCAGCTTGCGGGGGACCACAGATACGCAGTATTTT. This codes for CASSLRGTTDTQYF.